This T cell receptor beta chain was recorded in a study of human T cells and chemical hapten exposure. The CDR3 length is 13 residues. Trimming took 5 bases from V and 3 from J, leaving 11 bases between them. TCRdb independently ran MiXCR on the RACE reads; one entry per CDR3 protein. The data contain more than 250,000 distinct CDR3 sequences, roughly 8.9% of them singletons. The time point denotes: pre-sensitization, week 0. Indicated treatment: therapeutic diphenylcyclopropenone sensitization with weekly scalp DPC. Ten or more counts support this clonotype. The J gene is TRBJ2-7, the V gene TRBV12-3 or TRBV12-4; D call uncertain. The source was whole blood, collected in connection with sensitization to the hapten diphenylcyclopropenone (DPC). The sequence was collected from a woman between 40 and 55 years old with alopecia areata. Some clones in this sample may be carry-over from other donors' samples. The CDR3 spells CASSISTGYEQYF. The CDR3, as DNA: TGTGCCAGCAGTATCTCGACTGGCTACGAGCAGTACTTC.